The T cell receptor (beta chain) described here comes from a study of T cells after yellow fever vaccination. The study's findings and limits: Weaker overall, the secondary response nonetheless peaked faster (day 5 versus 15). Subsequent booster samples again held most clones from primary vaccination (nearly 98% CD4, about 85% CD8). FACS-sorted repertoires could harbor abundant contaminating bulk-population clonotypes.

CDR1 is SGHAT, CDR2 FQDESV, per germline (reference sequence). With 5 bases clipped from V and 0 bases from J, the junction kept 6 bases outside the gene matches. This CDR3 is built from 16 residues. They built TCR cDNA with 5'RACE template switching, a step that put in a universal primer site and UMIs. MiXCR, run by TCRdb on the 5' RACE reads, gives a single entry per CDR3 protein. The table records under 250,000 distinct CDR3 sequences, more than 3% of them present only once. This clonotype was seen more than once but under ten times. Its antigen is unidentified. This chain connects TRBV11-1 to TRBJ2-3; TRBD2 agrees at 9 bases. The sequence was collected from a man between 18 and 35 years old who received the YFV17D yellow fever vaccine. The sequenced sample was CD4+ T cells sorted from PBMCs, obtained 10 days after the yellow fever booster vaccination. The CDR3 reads CASSPLAGASTDTQYF. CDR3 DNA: TGTGCCAGCAGCCCGTTAGCGGGGGCCAGCACAGATACGCAGTATTTT.